This T cell receptor (beta chain) was sequenced for a study of OX40 agonist ivuxolimab in advanced cancers. The assay was immunoSEQ multiplex PCR, and TCRdb's table has in-frame clones only and misses some. The data hold approximately 80,000 clones, with 75% to 85% observed a single time. Germline lookup yields CDR1 MNHEY and CDR2 SMNVEV (reference sequence). Trimming cost V 5 bases and J 3 bases, with 11 bases left between them. The CDR3 extends over 13 amino acids. This chain connects TRBV27 to TRBJ2-7, with D unresolved. The material was CD4+ or CD8+ T cells sorted from blood, obtained in a trial of the OX40 agonist ivuxolimab. The receptor comes from an adult with an advanced solid tumor such as melanoma, head and neck, liver or kidney cancer. The CDR3 protein is CASSPSWIYEQYF. CDR3 nucleotide sequence: TGTGCCAGCAGTCCCTCGTGGATCTACGAGCAGTACTTC.